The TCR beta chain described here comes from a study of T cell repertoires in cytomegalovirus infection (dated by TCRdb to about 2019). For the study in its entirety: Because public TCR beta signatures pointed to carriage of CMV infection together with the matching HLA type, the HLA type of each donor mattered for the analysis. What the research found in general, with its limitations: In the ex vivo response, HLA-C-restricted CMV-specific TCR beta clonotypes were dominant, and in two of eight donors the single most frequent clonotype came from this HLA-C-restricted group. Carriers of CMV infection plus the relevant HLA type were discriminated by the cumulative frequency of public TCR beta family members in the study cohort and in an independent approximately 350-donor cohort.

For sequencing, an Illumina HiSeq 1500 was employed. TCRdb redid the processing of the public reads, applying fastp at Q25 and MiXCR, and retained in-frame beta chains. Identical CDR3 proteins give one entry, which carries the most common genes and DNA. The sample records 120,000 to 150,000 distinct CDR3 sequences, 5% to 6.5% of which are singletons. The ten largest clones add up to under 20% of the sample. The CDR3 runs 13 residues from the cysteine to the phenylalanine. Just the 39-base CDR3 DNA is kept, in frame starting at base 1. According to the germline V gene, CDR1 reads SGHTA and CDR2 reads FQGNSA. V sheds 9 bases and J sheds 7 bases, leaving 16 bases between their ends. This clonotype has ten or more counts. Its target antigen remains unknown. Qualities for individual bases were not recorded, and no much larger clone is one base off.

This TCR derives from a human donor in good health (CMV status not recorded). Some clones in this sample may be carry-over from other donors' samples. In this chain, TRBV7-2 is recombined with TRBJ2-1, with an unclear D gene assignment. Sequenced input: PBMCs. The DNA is TGTGCCAGTCGCTCCCGACGGATGAATGAGCAGTTCTTC. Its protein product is CASRSRRMNEQFF.